This TCR beta chain derives from a study of T cell repertoires in cytomegalovirus infection. In the study overall: Both CMV infection and a matching HLA type were indicated by public TCR beta signatures.

TCRdb reprocessed the reads via MiXCR and lists one record per CDR3 protein. In the table there are about 250,000 distinct CDR3 sequences, about 15% of which are singletons. On this clonotype: Its antigen is as yet unknown.

Points from the study as a whole: HLA-C-restricted CMV clonotypes gave the most frequent clonotype in two of eight donors. Totalled public TCR beta family frequency picked out people who carried CMV plus the relevant HLA.

The germline gives CDR1 LNHDA, CDR2 SQIVND (reference sequence). The CDR3 has 14 residues. Trimming shortened V by 7 bases and J by 2 bases, and 13 bases separated the two germline ends. Specimen: CD8+ T cells from PBMCs. J is TRBJ2-3 and V is TRBV19; maybe TRBD1 (6 bases). The sequence came from a human donor in good health (CMV status not recorded). Some clones in this sample may be carry-over from other donors' samples. CDR3 in amino acids: CASNERTVTDTQYF. The CDR3 DNA is TGTGCCAGTAACGAACGGACAGTCACAGATACGCAGTATTTT.